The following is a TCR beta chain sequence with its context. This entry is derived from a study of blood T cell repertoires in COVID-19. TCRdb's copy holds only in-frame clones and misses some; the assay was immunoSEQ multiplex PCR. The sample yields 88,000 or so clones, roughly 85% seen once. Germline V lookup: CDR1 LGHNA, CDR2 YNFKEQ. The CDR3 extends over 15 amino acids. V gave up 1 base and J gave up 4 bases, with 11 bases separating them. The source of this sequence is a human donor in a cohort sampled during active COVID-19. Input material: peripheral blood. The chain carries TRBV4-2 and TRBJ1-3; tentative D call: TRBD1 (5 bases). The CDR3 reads CASSQAGGDGNTIYF. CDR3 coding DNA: TGTGCCAGCAGCCAAGCGGGGGGGGACGGAAACACCATATATTTT.